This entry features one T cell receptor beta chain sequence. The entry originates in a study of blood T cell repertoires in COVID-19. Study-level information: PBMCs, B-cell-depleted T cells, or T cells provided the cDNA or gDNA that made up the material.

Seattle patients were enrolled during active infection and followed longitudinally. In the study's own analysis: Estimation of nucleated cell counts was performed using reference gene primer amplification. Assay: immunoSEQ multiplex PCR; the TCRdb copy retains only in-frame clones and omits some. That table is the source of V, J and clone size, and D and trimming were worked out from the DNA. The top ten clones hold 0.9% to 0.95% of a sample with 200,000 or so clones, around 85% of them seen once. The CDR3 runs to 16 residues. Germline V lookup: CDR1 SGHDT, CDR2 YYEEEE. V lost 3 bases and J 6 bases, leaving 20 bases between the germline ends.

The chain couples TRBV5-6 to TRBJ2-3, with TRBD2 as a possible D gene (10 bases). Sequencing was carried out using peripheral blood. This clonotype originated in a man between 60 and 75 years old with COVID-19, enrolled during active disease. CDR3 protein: CASSSSDRGLADTQYF. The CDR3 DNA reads TGTGCCAGCAGCTCCTCGGACAGGGGACTAGCGGATACGCAGTATTTT.